This T cell receptor (beta chain) was recorded in a study of blood T cell repertoires in COVID-19. TCRdb keeps only in-frame clones here, not all; method: immunoSEQ multiplex PCR. This sample carries fewer than 250,000 clones, approximately 86% of them seen once, and the ten largest clones take 3% to 4%. This clone showed up just once. The CDR3 runs to 15 residues. Germline V gene data show CDR1 as KGHSH and CDR2 as LQKENI. Trimming left V 2 bases short and J 0 bases short, with 8 bases between. Sequenced input: PBMCs or T cells enriched from blood (not recorded which). The chain joins TRBV18 to TRBJ1-5, with D possibly TRBD1 on 5 matching bases. The sequence came from a woman aged 40 to 49 with acute COVID-19. CDR3 DNA: TGTGCCAGCTCACCAGGGGGGTATAGCAATCAGCCCCAGCATTTT. This sequence encodes CASSPGGYSNQPQHF.